The 9 T cell receptor beta chains reported below all come from one sample, sequenced in a study of T cell responses to AZD1222 COVID-19 vaccine. The assay was immunoSEQ multiplex PCR, and TCRdb's table has in-frame clones only and misses some. The table records approximately 92,000 clones, about 90% of them present only once. Source: peripheral blood, taken on day 0 of AZD1222 vaccination. The origin of the receptors is an adult in good health.

The V and J genes are TRBV5-1 and TRBJ1-2; 8 positions agree with TRBD1. V was clipped by 0 bases and J by 7 bases; unmatched bases: 8. Germline V gene lookup returns CDR1 SGHRS and CDR2 YFSETQ. The CDR3 is 15 amino acids. The CDR3 here is CASSLDGQGLGGYTF. The CDR3 DNA reads TGCGCCAGCAGCTTGGACGGACAGGGATTGGGTGGCTACACCTTC.

The chain uses TRBV27 and TRBJ1-2; possible D gene TRBD1, 6 bases. CDR1 and CDR2 (germline): MNHEY, SMNVEV (reference sequence). The CDR3 loop spans 13 amino acids. The CDR3 DNA sequence: TGTGTGGTGGGACACCAAACGGGCTATGGCTACACCTTC. Translating gives CVVGHQTGYGYTF.

This chain links TRBV19 with TRBJ1-1; D unresolved. In germline, CDR1 is LNHDA, CDR2 SQIVND (reference sequence). The CDR3 sequence is 13 residues long. The ends were cut back, 3 bases at V and 1 base at J, with 6 bases in the middle. The CDR3 spells CASSILTNTEAFF. CDR3 DNA sequence: TGTGCCAGTAGTATTTTAACGAACACTGAAGCTTTCTTT.

J is TRBJ2-7 and V is TRBV7-3, with a tentative D call TRBD2 (7 bases). The germline V and J ends were trimmed by 4 bases and 4 bases, with 11 bases remaining between them. Germline V lookup: CDR1 SGHTA, CDR2 FQGTGA. The CDR3 runs to 13 residues. The CDR3 DNA is TGTGCCAGCAGCTCGGGGGGCGGGTACGAGCAGTACTTC. Its protein product is CASSSGGGYEQYF.

This CDR3 reads CASSLGGQGHSPLHF. DNA for the CDR3: TGTGCCAGCAGCTTAGGGGGACAGGGTCATTCACCCCTCCACTTT. The chain combines TRBV7-2 with TRBJ1-6, with TRBD1 matching over 9 bases. CDR3 size: 15 residues. Trimming at V came to 1 base and at J to 8 bases, leaving 3 bases not matched to a gene. CDR1 and CDR2 from the germline V gene are SGHTA and FQGNSA.

The CDR3 DNA is TGTGCCAGCAGTGAAAACAGGGACTCGGATGAGCAGTTCTTC. This sequence encodes CASSENRDSDEQFF. The J gene is TRBJ2-1, the V gene TRBV2, with D perhaps being TRBD1 or TRBD2 (6 bases each). Trimming shortened V by 2 bases and J by 8 bases, and 13 bases separated the two germline ends. Germline CDR1 SNHLY, CDR2 FYNNEI. The CDR3 is 14 amino acids. Full variable domain (rest looked up from reference TRBV2 and TRBJ2-1): EPEVTQTPSHQVTQMGQEVILRCVPISNHLYFYWYRQILGQKVEFLVSFYNNEISEKSEIFDDQFSVERPDGSNFTLKIRSTKLEDSAMYFCASSENRDSDEQFFGPGTRLTVL.

This chain connects TRBV9 to TRBJ1-5, with no clear D. This CDR3 contains 14 residues. CDR1 and CDR2 from the germline V gene are SGDLS and YYNGEE. Deletions cut 4 bases from V and 0 bases from J, with 8 bases between. CDR3 region: CASSRRDSNQPQHF. DNA of the CDR3: TGTGCCAGCAGCAGACGGGATAGCAATCAGCCCCAGCATTTT.

The V and J genes are TRBV9 and TRBJ2-7, with 7 bases fitting TRBD1. The CDR3 length is 15 residues. Germline V gene data show CDR1 as SGDLS and CDR2 as YYNGEE. With V trimmed by 4 bases and J by 0 bases, 7 bases remained unmatched. CDR3 amino acids: CASSPRTGSSYEQYF. The CDR3, as DNA: TGTGCCAGCAGCCCACGGACAGGTAGCTCCTACGAGCAGTACTTC.

This clone was counted between two and nine times. The rearrangement uses TRBV6-4 and TRBJ1-1; 9 nucleotides align to TRBD1. The CDR3 extends over 13 amino acids. The V and J ends lost 4 bases and 8 bases, in that order; junction bases with no gene match: 5. Germline V CDR1 and CDR2: MRHNA, SNTAGT. CDR3 nucleotide sequence: TGTGCCAGCAGTGGCCGACAGGGGGGAGAAGCTTTCTTT. Translation gives CASSGRQGGEAFF.